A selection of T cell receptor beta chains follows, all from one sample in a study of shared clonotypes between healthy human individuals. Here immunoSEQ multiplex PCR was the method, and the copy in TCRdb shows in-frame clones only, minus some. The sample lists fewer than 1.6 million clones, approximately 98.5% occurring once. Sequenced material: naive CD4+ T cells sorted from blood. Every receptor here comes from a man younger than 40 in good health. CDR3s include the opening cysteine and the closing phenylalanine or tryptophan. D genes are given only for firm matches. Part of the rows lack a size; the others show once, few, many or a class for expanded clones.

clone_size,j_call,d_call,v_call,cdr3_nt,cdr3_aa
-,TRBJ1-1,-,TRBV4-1,TGCGCCAGCAGCCAAGACAGGGCCTTTGATGAAGCTTTCTTT,CASSQDRAFDEAFF
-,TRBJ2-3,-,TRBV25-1,TGTGCCAGCAGTGACGGACAAAGCACAGATACGCAGTATTTT,CASSDGQSTDTQYF
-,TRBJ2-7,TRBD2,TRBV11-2,TGTGCCAGCAGCTTCCAGATAGCGGGAGTTCCCTACGAGCAGTACTTC,CASSFQIAGVPYEQYF
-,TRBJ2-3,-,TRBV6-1,TGTGCCAGCAGACCCCGTCTAGGTACAGATACGCAGTATTTT,CASRPRLGTDTQYF
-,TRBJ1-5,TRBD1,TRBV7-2,TGTGCCAGCAGCCTGGACAGGGCGGGAGGGTGGCAGCCCCAGCATTTT,CASSLDRAGGWQPQHF
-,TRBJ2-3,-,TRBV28,TGTGCCACACGAACAGATACGCAGTATTTT,CATRTDTQYF
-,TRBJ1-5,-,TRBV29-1,TGCAGCGTTGGACCAGACAATCAGCCCCAGCATTTT,CSVGPDNQPQHF
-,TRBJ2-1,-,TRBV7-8,TGTGCCAGCAGCTTAGTAGGGGGTGGGAGGGGGCATGAGCAGTTCTTC,CASSLVGGGRGHEQFF
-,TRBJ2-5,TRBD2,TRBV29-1,TGCAGCCACGCCGGGACTAGCGTAGAGACCCAGTACTTC,CSHAGTSVETQYF
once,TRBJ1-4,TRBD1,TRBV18,TGTGCCAGCTCACCAGGACAGGGCGGTGAAAAACTGTTTTTT,CASSPGQGGEKLFF
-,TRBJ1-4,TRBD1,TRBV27,TGTGCCAGCAGTTTGGGGACAGGGGGCTTGGGGGGTGAAAAACTGTTTTTT,CASSLGTGGLGGEKLFF
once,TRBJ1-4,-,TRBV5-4,TGTGCCAGCAGCTTAACGGGGGAAAAACTGTTTTTT,CASSLTGEKLFF
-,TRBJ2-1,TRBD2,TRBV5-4,TGTGCCAGCAGCTTGCCGGTCGCGGGAGCGGGGGAGGATGAGCAGTTCTTC,CASSLPVAGAGEDEQFF
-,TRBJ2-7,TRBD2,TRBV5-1,TGCGCCAGCAGCGGAGGTAGCGGGAGTACGTACGAGCAGTACTTC,CASSGGSGSTYEQYF
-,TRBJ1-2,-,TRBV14,TGTGCCAGCAGCCACTACCCCCCTTCGGACAGCTATGGCTACACCTTC,CASSHYPPSDSYGYTF
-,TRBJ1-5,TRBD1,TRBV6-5,TGTGCCAGCAGAAAACTGGACAGGGGGATTCAGCCCCAGCATTTT,CASRKLDRGIQPQHF
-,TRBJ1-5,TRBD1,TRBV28,TGTGCCAGCCGGGACAGGGACAATCAGCCCCAGCATTTT,CASRDRDNQPQHF
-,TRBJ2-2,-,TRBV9,TGTGCCAGCAGCGGCCAGGGACACCCTGCGAACACCGGGGAGCTGTTTTTT,CASSGQGHPANTGELFF
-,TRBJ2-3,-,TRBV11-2,TGTGCCAGCAACCTGCGGGGATTCACAGATACGCAGTATTTT,CASNLRGFTDTQYF
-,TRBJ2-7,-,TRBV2,TGTGCCAGCAGCGTCGACAGGAGATCTACGGGGCAGTACTTC,CASSVDRRSTGQYF
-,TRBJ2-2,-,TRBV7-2,TGTGCCAGCAGCTTACGGTTAACCGGGGAGCTGTTTTTT,CASSLRLTGELFF
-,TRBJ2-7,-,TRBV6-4,TGTGCCAGCACCTGGGGCTACCCCGTGAGAGAGCAGTACTTC,CASTWGYPVREQYF
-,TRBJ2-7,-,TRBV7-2,TGTGCCAGCAGCTTAAGGGGTTTGGTGCACGAGCAGTACTTC,CASSLRGLVHEQYF
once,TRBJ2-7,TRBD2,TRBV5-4,TGTGCCAGCAGCTTGGGAACTAGCGGGGTGCTATACGAGCAGTACTTC,CASSLGTSGVLYEQYF
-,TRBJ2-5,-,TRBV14,TGTGCCAGCAGCCAAGTACTCGGGACCCAGGAGGAGACCCAGTACTTC,CASSQVLGTQEETQYF
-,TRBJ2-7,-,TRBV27,TGTGCCAGCCGACACGCAGGGTCCTACGAGCAGTACTTC,CASRHAGSYEQYF
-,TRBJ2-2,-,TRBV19,TGTGCCAGCGGACAGTCGAACACCGGGGAGCTGTTTTTT,CASGQSNTGELFF
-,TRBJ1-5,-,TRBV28,TGTGCCAGCAGTTTAAGCGACAGAAGGAAACAGCCCCAGCATTTT,CASSLSDRRKQPQHF
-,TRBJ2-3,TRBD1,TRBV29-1,TGCAGCGTTGAAAACAGGGGTGCAGATACGCAGTATTTT,CSVENRGADTQYF
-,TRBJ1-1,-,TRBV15,TGTGCCACCAGCAGAGAGCGAGGGGACACTGAAGCTTTCTTT,CATSRERGDTEAFF
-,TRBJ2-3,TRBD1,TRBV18,TGTGCCAGCTCCCGGGACAGGGGGCCAGATACGCAGTATTTT,CASSRDRGPDTQYF
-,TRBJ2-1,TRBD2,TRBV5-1,TGCGCCAGCAGCTTGGGATCCGGGACTAGGGGTCGCAATGAGCAGTTCTTC,CASSLGSGTRGRNEQFF
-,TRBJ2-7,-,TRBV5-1,TGCGCCAGCAGCTTGACAGAATACTACGAGCAGTACTTC,CASSLTEYYEQYF
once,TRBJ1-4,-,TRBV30,TGTGCCTGGAGTGTACGGGGCAGGGCGGACGAAAAACTGTTTTTT,CAWSVRGRADEKLFF
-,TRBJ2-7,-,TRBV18,TGTGCCAGCTCACCGGGGCCCTTCTCCTACGAGCAGTACTTC,CASSPGPFSYEQYF
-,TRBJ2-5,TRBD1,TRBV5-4,TGTGCCAGCAGCGGCAGGGGGAAAGAGACCCAGTACTTC,CASSGRGKETQYF
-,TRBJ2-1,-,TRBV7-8,TGTGCCAGCAGTCAGACTAGGCCCGACTCCTACAATGAGCAGTTCTTC,CASSQTRPDSYNEQFF
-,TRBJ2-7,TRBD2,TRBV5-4,TGTGCCAGCAGCTTACATAGCGGGACCTACGAGCAGTACTTC,CASSLHSGTYEQYF
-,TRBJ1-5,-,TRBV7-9,TGTGCCAGCAGCTGGGCGGGGAGCAATCAGCCCCAGCATTTT,CASSWAGSNQPQHF
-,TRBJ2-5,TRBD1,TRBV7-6,TGTGCCAGCAGCTTAGGGACAGGGGGAAGTCAAGAGACCCAGTACTTC,CASSLGTGGSQETQYF
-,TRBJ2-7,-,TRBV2,TGTGCCAGCAGTGAAGGGACAGTGGGTCCCGAGCAGTACTTC,CASSEGTVGPEQYF
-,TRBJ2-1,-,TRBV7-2,TGTGCCAGCAGCAAACCGAGGAATGAGCAGTTCTTC,CASSKPRNEQFF
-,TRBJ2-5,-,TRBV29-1,TGCAGCGTTGAGGAACACCCTGGAGAGACCCAGTACTTC,CSVEEHPGETQYF
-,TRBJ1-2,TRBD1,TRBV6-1,TGTGCCAGCAGTGGTTCGGGACAGGGTTCCTTC,CASSGSGQGSF
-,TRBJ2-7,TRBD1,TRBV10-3,TGTGCCATCAGTGATTTACGGACACAGGGGTTTGAGCAGTACTTC,CAISDLRTQGFEQYF
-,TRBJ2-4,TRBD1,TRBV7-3,TGTGCCCCAATCGAAAGGCAGGGGGCTTTATTGCCAAACATTCAGTACTTC,CAPIERQGALLPNIQYF
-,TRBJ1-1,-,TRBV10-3,TGTGCCATCAGTGACCCCGGGAAGGTAGACACTGAAGCTTTCTTT,CAISDPGKVDTEAFF
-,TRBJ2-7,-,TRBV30,TGTGCCTGGAGTGTACTTAACGAGCAGTACTTC,CAWSVLNEQYF
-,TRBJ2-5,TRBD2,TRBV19,TGTGCCAGCTCCTCCCTAGCGGGGAAAGAGACCCAGTACTTC,CASSSLAGKETQYF
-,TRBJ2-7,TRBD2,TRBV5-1,TGCGCCAGCAGCTTGCTAGGGAACTTAGCGGGAGAGGCGGTAGGCGAGCAGTACTTC,CASSLLGNLAGEAVGEQYF
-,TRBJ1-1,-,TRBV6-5,TGTGCCAGCAGGACAGGCCTTGAAGCTCTCTTT,CASRTGLEALF
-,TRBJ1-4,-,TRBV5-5,TGTGCCAGCAGCGATTGGGGTGCAACTAATGAAAAACTGTTTTTT,CASSDWGATNEKLFF
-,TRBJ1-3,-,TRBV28,TGTGCCAGCAGTTTACCTGTGTCTGGAAACACCATATATTTT,CASSLPVSGNTIYF
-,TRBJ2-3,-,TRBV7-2,TGTGCCAGCAGTGCTTTCGATCTTACGCAGTATTTT,CASSAFDLTQYF
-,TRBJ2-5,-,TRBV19,TGTGCCAGTAGTCCGCTCGACCTCGGGGAGACCCAGTACTTC,CASSPLDLGETQYF
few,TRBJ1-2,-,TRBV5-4,TGTGCCAGCAGCTTGGCTGGGGGCAATGGCTACACCTTC,CASSLAGGNGYTF
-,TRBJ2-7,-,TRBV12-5,TGTGCTAGTGGTTGGGGCTCCGAGCAGTACTTC,CASGWGSEQYF
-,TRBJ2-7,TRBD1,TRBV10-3,TGTGCCATCAGTGGGGAGCGACAGGGGGCCTTCTCCTACGAGCAGTACTTC,CAISGERQGAFSYEQYF
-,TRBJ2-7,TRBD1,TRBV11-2,TGTGCCAGCAGCTTAGTTTTGTGGGTCGGCAGGGGGCTTTTCTACGAGCAGTACTTC,CASSLVLWVGRGLFYEQYF